Detailed here is one T cell receptor (beta chain). A second PCR of 7 to 11 cycles used a sample-barcoded 5' primer and a J-beta primer mix. TCRdb itself ran the 5' RACE reads through MiXCR, one entry per CDR3 protein. The sample lists around 1,000,000 distinct CDR3 sequences; approximately 25% were seen once. The data stem from a study of blood T cells in healthy people across ages. Trimming took off 4 bases at V and 4 bases at J, with 9 bases between the two ends. The CDR3 sequence is 13 residues long. CDR1 and CDR2 from the germline V gene are ENHRY and SYGVKD. Separately, the same data were catalogued under a study of T cells of mothers and their children.

This TCR derives from a girl aged 2-10 years in good health. The specimen sequenced was blood. V usage is TRBV10-3 and J usage is TRBJ2-3, with D perhaps matching TRBD2 (5 bases). CDR3 in amino acids: CAISVSSADTQYF. The CDR3 DNA reads as TGTGCCATCAGTGTGAGTAGCGCAGATACGCAGTATTTT.